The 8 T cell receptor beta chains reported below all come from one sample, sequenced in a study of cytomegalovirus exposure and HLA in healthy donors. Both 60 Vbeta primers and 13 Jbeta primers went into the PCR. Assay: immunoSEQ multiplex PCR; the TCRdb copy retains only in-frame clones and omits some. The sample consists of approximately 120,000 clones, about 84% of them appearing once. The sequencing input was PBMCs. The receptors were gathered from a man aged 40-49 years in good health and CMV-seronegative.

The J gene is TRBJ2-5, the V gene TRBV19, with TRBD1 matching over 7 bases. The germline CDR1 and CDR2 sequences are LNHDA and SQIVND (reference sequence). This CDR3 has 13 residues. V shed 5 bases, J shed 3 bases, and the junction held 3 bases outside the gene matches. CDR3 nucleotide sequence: TGTGCCAGTAGTTTCGACAGGGAAGAGACCCAGTACTTC. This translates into CASSFDREETQYF.

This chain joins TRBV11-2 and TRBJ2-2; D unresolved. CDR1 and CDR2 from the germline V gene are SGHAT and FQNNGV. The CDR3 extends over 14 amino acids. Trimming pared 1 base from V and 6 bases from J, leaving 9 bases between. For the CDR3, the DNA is TGTGCCAGCAGCTTAGGGCCAGTCGCCGGGGAGCTGTTTTTT. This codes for CASSLGPVAGELFF. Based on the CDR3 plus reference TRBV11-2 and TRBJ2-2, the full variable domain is EAGVAQSPRYKIIEKRQSVAFWCNPISGHATLYWYQQILGQGPKLLIQFQNNGVVDDSQLPKDRFSAERLKGVDSTLKIQPAKLEDSAVYLCASSLGPVAGELFFGEGSRLTVL.

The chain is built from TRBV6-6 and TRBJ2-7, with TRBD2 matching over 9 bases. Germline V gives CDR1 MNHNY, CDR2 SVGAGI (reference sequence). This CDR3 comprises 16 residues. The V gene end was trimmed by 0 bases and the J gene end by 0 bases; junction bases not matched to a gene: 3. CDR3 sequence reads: CASSYSERGASYEQYF. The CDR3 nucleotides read TGTGCCAGCAGTTACTCAGAGCGGGGGGCCTCCTACGAGCAGTACTTC.

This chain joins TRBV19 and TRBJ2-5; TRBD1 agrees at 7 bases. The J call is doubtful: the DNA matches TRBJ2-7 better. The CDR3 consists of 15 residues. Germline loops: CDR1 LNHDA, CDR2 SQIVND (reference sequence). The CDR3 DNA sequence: TGTGCCAGTAGTGCCCTCCCGACAGGGATCCACGAGCAGTACTTC. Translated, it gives CASSALPTGIHEQYF.

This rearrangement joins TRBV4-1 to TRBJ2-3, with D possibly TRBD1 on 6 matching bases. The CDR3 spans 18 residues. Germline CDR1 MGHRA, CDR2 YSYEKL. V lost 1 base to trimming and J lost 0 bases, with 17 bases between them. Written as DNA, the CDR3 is TGCGCCAGCAGCCAAGTGGCAGGACAGAGTTCTAGCACAGATACGCAGTATTTT. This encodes CASSQVAGQSSSTDTQYF.

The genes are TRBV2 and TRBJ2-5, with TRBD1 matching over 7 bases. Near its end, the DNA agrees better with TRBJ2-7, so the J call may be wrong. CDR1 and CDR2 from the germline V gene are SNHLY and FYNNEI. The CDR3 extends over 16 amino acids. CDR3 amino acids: CASSEARRTGSNEQYF. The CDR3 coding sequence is TGTGCCAGCAGTGAGGCTCGTAGGACAGGTTCAAACGAGCAGTACTTC.

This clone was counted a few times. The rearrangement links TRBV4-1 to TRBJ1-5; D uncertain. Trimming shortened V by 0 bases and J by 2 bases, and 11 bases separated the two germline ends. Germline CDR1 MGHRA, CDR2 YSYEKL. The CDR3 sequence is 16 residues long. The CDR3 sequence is CASSQDSGVGNQPQHF. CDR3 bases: TGCGCCAGCAGCCAAGATAGCGGGGTCGGCAATCAGCCCCAGCATTTT.

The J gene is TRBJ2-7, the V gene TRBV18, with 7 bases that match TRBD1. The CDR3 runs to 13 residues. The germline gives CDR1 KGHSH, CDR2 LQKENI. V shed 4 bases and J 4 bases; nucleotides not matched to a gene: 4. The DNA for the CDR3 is TGTGCCAGCTCACTGACAGGGAATTACGAGCAGTACTTC. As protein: CASSLTGNYEQYF.